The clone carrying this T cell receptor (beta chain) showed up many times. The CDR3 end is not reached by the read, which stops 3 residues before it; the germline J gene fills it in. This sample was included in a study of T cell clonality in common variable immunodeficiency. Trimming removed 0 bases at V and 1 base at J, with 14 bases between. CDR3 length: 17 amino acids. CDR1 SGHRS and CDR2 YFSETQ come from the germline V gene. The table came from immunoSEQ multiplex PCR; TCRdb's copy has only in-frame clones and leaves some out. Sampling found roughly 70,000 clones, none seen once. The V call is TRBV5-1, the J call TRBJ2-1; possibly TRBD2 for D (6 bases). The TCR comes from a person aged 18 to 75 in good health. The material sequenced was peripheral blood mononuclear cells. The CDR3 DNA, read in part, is TGCGCCAGCAGCTTGGCCCCGGGGGTGAGGTCCTACAATGAG. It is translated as CASSLAPGVRSYNE. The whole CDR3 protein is CASSLAPGVRSYNEQFF.